There are a few counts of the clone carrying this T cell receptor (beta chain). Its antigen is still unknown. This sample is part of a study of T cell repertoires in cytomegalovirus infection. In the study overall: Through public TCR beta signatures, both CMV infection and matching HLA type were indicated.

TCRdb passed the reads through MiXCR, listing each CDR3 protein once. The sample yields around 500,000 distinct CDR3 sequences, roughly 43% seen once. General observations from the study: Summed frequency of public TCR beta families distinguished CMV carriers with the relevant HLA. HLA-C-restricted CMV clonotypes gave the most frequent clonotype in two of eight donors.

Specimen: cultured PBMCs, collected from culture after CMV antigen stimulation. This receptor was taken from a human donor in good health (CMV status not recorded). Some clones in this sample may be carry-over from other donors' samples.

CDR3 in DNA: TGTGCCAGCAGCCCAAGTGGAGAAGCTTTCTTT. Its translation: CASSPSGEAFF. J is TRBJ1-1 and V is TRBV12-3 or TRBV12-4; D is unresolved. The CDR3 is 11 residues long. V was cut by 6 bases and J by 8 bases, with 10 bases left in between.